This T cell receptor (beta chain) was sequenced for a study of blood T cell repertoires in COVID-19 (dated by TCRdb to 2018 to 2021). For the study in its entirety: Collaborator samples came from the United States, Italy and Spain and covered acute and convalescent phases of COVID-19. A de-identified subject ID, COVID-19 status, age in years and sex were almost always included in the sample metadata. The repertoires were released in a freely available public database meant as a resource for research on the immune response to SARS-CoV-2. Samples were obtained from the ongoing ImmuneRACE study (first 160 participants) and from about 1,300 subjects provided by 6 global collaborators. The dataset comprised deeply sampled blood TCRbeta repertoires from subjects exposed to, actively infected with, or recovered from COVID-19. The material from the prospective study consisted of cDNA or gDNA derived from T cells, B-cell-depleted T cells, or PBMCs. Where HLA class I and class II types were available, the types were taken from metadata supplied by the sample provider, not from assay-based typing.

The CDR3 sequence holds 12 residues, the cysteine and phenylalanine included. Only the CDR3 DNA is retained, 36 bases long and in frame from the first base. Reading the germline V gene (reference sequence) gives CDR1 LNHDA and CDR2 SQIVND. The trim is 5 bases for V and 5 bases for J, with a gap of 9 bases between the germline ends. Results the study describes overall, beyond this receptor: Clinical and demographic metadata were provided uncurated, with the amount varying by source and participant.

TCRbeta CDR3 regions were amplified from genomic DNA using the immunoSEQ Assay, a bias-controlled multiplex PCR. The original methods were these. Nucleated cell counts per sample were estimated from amplification of reference gene primers within the assay. To quantify the absolute abundance of each unique TCRbeta CDR3 rearrangement, sequence reads were collapsed and filtered. Productive Simpson clonality was computed per sample as the square root of Simpson's diversity index over productive rearrangements. TCRdb took over this immuneACCESS table, retaining in-frame rearrangements with V and J assigned. Such tables are incomplete; in checked studies, under half of the missing clones stem from an unresolved V gene, and the remainder is unexplained. Clonal size and the V and J genes are those of that table, whereas D and trimming came from the DNA. This sample is represented by approximately 390,000 clones; more than 75% of them were singletons. The ten largest clones take up about 2% of the sample.

Note on this clone: Its antigen specificity is not known. Base qualities are not recorded, but no much larger clone differs from it by a single base.

One collaborating source in Seattle enrolled patients during active infection and followed them longitudinally through the course of disease. Each collaborating institution followed its own protocols to collect whole blood in K2EDTA tubes. Collaborator samples were shipped for TCRbeta analysis as frozen whole blood, isolated PBMCs, or DNA extracted from either sample type. The rearranged chain carries TRBV19 and TRBJ1-2, with no confidently assigned D gene. The sequence derives from a woman aged 55 to 70 with COVID-19, enrolled during active disease. Sequenced sample: peripheral blood. The DNA sequence is as follows: TGTGCCAGTAGTCCCTACGCTTATGGCTACACCTTC. It codes for CASSPYAYGYTF. Supplemented by the reference TRBV19 and TRBJ1-2 proteins around the CDR3, the complete variable domain is DGGITQSPKYLFRKEGQNVTLSCEQNLNHDAMYWYRQDPGQGLRLIYYSQIVNDFQKGDIAEGYSVSREKKESFPLTVTSAQKNPTAFYLCASSPYAYGYTFGSGTRLTVV.